This TCR beta chain was identified during a study of control samples from healthy donors and cancer patients. The CDR3 has 13 amino acids. The germline V and J ends were trimmed by 7 bases and 11 bases, with 20 bases remaining between them. TCRdb's table, derived via immunoSEQ multiplex PCR, lists solely in-frame clones and lacks some. The data show about 160,000 clones, approximately 90% seen once. Material for sequencing was blood. This chain connects TRBV12-3 or TRBV12-4 to TRBJ1-2; D is unresolved. The clonotype was recovered from a woman in her twenties or thirties in good health. CDR3 region: CASTPAWRGEYTF. The CDR3, as DNA: TGTGCCAGCACCCCGGCCTGGCGGGGAGAGTACACCTTC.